This T cell receptor (beta chain) was observed in a study of blood T cell repertoires in COVID-19. Whole-study context: Acute and convalescent COVID-19 samples came from the United States, Italy and Spain. PBMCs, B-cell-depleted T cells, or T cells provided the cDNA or gDNA that made up the material.

Original analysis: From reference gene primer amplification, estimates of nucleated cell counts were derived. This table comes from immunoSEQ multiplex PCR, and its TCRdb copy is limited to in-frame clones, with some not included. V, J and clone size are taken as reported in that table, and D and trimming were inferred from the DNA itself. The sample records tens of thousands of clones, less than 85% being singletons. The germline V gene encodes CDR1 SGHNT and CDR2 YENEEA. The CDR3 has 15 residues. With V trimmed by 1 base and J by 5 bases, 8 bases remained unmatched. V usage is TRBV11-3 and J usage is TRBJ2-7; 7 positions match TRBD1. Source material: peripheral blood. The TCR sequence derives from a man in his 70s with active COVID-19. The CDR3 DNA reads TGTGCCAGCAGCTTAGGAAGGGGGCAGTTGGACGAGCAGTACTTC. It is translated as CASSLGRGQLDEQYF.